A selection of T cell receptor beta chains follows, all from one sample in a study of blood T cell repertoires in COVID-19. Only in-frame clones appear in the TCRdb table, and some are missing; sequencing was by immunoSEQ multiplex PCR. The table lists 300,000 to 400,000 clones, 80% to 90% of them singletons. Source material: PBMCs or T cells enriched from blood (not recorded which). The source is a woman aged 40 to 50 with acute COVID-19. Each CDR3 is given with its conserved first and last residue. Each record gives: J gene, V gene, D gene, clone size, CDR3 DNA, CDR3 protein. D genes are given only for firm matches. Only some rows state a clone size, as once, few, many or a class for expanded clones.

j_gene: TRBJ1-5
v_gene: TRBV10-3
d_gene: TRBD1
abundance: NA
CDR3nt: TGTGCCATCAGTGCCCATAGGGACAGGGGTTTTGGCAGAAGCAATCAGCCCCAGCATTTT
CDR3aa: CAISAHRDRGFGRSNQPQHF

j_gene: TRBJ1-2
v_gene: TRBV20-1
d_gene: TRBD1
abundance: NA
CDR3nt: TGCAGTGCTAGTAAGGGACAGCTAACTAACTATGGCTACACCTTC
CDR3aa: CSASKGQLTNYGYTF

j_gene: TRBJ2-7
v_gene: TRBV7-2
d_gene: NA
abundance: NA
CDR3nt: TGTGCCAGCAGCTTAGCGCGGGGCGCCGCCGACGAGCAGTACTTC
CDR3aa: CASSLARGAADEQYF

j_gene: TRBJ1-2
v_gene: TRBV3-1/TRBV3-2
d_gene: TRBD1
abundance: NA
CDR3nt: TGTGCCAGCAGCCCCGGGGACAGGGTCTATGGCTACACCTTC
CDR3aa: CASSPGDRVYGYTF

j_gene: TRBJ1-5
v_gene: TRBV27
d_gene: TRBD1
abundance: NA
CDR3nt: TGTGCCAGCAGCGGACAGGTCAATCAGCCCCAGCATTTT
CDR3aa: CASSGQVNQPQHF

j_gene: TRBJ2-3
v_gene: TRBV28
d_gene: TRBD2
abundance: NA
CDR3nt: TGTGCCAGCAGTCAGCCTAGCGGGATCGCAGATACGCAGTATTTT
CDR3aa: CASSQPSGIADTQYF

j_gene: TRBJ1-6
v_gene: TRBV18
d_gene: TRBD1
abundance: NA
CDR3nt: TGTGCCAGCTCCCCAAGAGAAGGACAGGGAAATTCACCCCTCCACTTT
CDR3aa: CASSPREGQGNSPLHF

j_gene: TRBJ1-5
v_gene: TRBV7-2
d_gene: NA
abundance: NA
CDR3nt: TGTGCCAGCAGCTTAGATTGGAACAGGGTAGAGCCCCAGCATTTT
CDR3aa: CASSLDWNRVEPQHF

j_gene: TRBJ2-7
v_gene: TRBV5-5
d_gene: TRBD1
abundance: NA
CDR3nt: TGTGCCAGCAGCTTGGGGACAGGGAGCTCCTACGAGCAGTACTTC
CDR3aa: CASSLGTGSSYEQYF

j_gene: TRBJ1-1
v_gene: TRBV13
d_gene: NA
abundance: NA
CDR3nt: TGTGCCAGCAGGAATCCGAACAGTGAAGCTTTCTTT
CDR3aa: CASRNPNSEAFF

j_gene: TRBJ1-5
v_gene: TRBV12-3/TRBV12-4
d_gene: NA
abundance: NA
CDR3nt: TGTGCCAGCAGACCTACCGAGGGTCAGCCCCAGCATTTT
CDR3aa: CASRPTEGQPQHF

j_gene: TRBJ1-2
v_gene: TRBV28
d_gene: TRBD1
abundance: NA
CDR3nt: TGTGCCAGCAGTCTTACAGGGGGTAGAGGCTACACCTTC
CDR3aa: CASSLTGGRGYTF

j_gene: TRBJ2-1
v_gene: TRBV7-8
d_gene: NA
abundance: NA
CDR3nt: TGTGCCAGCAGCTTAGCGGTCGGAGGACGCTCCTACAATGAGCAGTTCTTC
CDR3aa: CASSLAVGGRSYNEQFF

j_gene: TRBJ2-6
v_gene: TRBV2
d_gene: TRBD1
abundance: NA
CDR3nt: TGTGCCAGCAGGAGGGACAGCTCCCTCGGGGCCAACGTCCTGACTTTC
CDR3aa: CASRRDSSLGANVLTF

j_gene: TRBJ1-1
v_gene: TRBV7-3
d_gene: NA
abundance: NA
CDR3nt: TGTGCCAGCAGCTTAACTGGGAGGGAGGAAGCTTTCTTT
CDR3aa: CASSLTGREEAFF

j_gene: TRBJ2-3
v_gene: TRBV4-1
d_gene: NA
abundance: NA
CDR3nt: TGCGCCAGCAGCCAAGACGAGCGGGGCACAGATACGCAGTATTTT
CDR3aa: CASSQDERGTDTQYF

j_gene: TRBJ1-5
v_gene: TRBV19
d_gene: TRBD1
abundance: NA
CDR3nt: TGTGCCACCACGGGACAGGGGGCGGGTCAGCCCCAGCATTTT
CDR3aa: CATTGQGAGQPQHF

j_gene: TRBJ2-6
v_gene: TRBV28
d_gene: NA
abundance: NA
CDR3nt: TGTGCCAGCAGGAGCTCCCCCGACAGCCCAGTGACTTTC
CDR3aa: CASRSSPDSPVTF

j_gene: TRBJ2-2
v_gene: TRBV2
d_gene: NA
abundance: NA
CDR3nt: TGTGCCAGCAACGGGCAAGGAGGATCCGGGGAGCTGTTTTTT
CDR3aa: CASNGQGGSGELFF

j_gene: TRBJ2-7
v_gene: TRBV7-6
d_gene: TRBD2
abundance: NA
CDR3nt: TGTGCCAGCACTTTAGGGACTAGCGGGGGATCCTACGAGCAGTACTTC
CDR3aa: CASTLGTSGGSYEQYF

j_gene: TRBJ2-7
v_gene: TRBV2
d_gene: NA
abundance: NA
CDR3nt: TGTGCCAGCAGTGAAACGGGCCAAGGAAGGGGAGAGCAGTACTTC
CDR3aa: CASSETGQGRGEQYF

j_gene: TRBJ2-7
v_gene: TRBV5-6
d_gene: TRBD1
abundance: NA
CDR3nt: TGTGCCAGCAGCAGGGACAGGGGTAACGAGCAGTACTTC
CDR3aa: CASSRDRGNEQYF

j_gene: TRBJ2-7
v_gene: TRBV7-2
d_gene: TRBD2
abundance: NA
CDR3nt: TGTGCCAGCAGCTTAGGGCTAGCGGGAGGTTACGAGCAGTACTTC
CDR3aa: CASSLGLAGGYEQYF

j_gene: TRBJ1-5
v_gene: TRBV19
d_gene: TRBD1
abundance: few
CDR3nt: TGTGCCAGTAGTATAGATCCCAGGGGGAATCAGCCCCAGCATTTT
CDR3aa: CASSIDPRGNQPQHF

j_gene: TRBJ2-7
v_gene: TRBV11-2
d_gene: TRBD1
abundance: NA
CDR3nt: TGTGCCAGCAGCGCCGAGGGGGCTAAAGCAACCTACGAGCAGTACTTC
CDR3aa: CASSAEGAKATYEQYF

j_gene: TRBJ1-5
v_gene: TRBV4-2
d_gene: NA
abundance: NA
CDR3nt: TGTGCCAGCAGCCAAGATTCAAACATAGAGGGTCAGCCCCAGCATTTT
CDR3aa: CASSQDSNIEGQPQHF

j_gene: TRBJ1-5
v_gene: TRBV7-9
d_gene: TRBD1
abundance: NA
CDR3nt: TGTGCCAGCAGCTCCTGGACAGGGGTGGATCAGCCCCAGCATTTT
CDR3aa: CASSSWTGVDQPQHF

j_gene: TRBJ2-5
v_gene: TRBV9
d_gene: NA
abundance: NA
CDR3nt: TGTGCCAGCAGCGTAGGTCAGCAAGAGACCCAGTACTTC
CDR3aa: CASSVGQQETQYF

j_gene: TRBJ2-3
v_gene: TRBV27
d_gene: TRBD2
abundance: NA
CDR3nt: TGTGCCAGCAACCTAAGGCGCGGGAGTGGTACGCAGTATTTT
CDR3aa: CASNLRRGSGTQYF

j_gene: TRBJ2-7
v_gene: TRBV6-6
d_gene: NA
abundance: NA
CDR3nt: TGTGCCAGCAGTTACGGAGCGGACTCCTACGAGCAGTACTTC
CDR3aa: CASSYGADSYEQYF

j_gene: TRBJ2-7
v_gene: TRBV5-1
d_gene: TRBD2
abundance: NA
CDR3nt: TGCGCCAGCAGACTCCTACTAGCGGGAGCCGACGAGCAGTACTTC
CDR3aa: CASRLLLAGADEQYF

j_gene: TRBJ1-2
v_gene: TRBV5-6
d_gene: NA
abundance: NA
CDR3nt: TGTGCCAGCAGCCTTAGGGTTGCGGGGGACTATGGCTACACCTTC
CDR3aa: CASSLRVAGDYGYTF

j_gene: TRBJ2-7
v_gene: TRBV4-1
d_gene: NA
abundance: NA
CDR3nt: TGCGCCAGCAGGTTCGACACGACGATCTACGAGCAGTACTTC
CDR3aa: CASRFDTTIYEQYF

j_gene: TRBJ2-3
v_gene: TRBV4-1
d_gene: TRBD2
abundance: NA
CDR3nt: TGCGCCAGCAGCCAAGATGAGACTGTGAGCGGGGGGGCATTATGGGACACAGATACGCAGTATTTT
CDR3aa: CASSQDETVSGGALWDTDTQYF

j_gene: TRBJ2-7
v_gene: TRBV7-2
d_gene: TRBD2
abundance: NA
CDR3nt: TGTGCCAGCAGCCAAGCGGGGGGGGGATACGAGCAGTACTTC
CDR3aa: CASSQAGGGYEQYF

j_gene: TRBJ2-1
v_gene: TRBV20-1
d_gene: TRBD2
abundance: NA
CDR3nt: TGCAGCGCTAGTTTGGGGACTAGGACCCTTAACAATGAGCAGTTCTTC
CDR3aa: CSASLGTRTLNNEQFF

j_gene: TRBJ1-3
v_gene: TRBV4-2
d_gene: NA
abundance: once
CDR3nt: TGTGCCAGCAGCCAAGATACGGGAAGGGCCGGCAGCACCATATATTTT
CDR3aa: CASSQDTGRAGSTIYF

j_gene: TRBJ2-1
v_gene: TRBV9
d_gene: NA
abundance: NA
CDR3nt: TGTGCCAGCAGCATCCTCAGGGATGAGCAGTTCTTC
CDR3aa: CASSILRDEQFF

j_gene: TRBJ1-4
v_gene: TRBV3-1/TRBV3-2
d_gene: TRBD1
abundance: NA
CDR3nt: TGTGCCAGCAGCCAAGGCCCCGGGACAGGGACCTGGGCGCCTAATGAAAAACTGTTTTTT
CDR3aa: CASSQGPGTGTWAPNEKLFF

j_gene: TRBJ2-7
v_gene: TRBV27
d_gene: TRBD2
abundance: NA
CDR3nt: TGTGCCAGCAGTTTTATAGCTAGCGGCTCCTACGAGCAGTACTTC
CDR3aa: CASSFIASGSYEQYF

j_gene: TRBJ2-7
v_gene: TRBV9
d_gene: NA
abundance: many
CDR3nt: TGTGCCAGCAGCGTAGGTAATTCCCCCTCCTACGAGCAGTACTTC
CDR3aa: CASSVGNSPSYEQYF